This passage covers 2 T cell receptor beta chains from one sample sequenced in a study of blood T cell repertoires in COVID-19. Assay: immunoSEQ multiplex PCR; the TCRdb copy retains only in-frame clones and omits some. The table shows some 120,000 clones, with 70% to 90% occurring only once. Sequencing was performed on peripheral blood. These receptors came from a woman in her fifties or sixties with acute or convalescent COVID-19.

The gene calls are TRBV10-3 and TRBJ1-3; no definite D call. Trimming shortened V by 10 bases and J by 2 bases, and 9 bases separated the two germline ends. The length of the CDR3 is 12 residues. In germline, CDR1 is ENHRY, CDR2 SYGVKD. The CDR3 here is CATRQAGNTIYF. The CDR3 DNA is TGTGCCACCAGACAAGCTGGAAACACCATATATTTT.

Only one count was recorded for this clone. V usage is TRBV7-3 and J usage is TRBJ1-2; D may be TRBD1 (5 bases). CDR1 is SGHTA and CDR2 is FQGTGA in the germline V gene. The V gene lost 5 bases and the J gene lost 2 bases, with 9 bases spanning the gap. The CDR3 length is 13 residues. In DNA, the CDR3 is TGTGCCAGCAGCCCGGACAAGAACTATGGCTACACCTTC. It encodes CASSPDKNYGYTF.